These 18 T cell receptor beta chains originate from one sample sequenced in a study of CD8 T cells in Susac syndrome. Reverse transcription of 0.5 to 1 ug RNA was performed with random hexamers. TCRdb passed the immunoSEQ multiplex PCR reads through MiXCR, listing each CDR3 protein once. The sample lists hundreds of thousands of distinct CDR3 sequences, 85% to 95% occurring once. The specimen sequenced was CD4+ T cells from PBMCs. These receptors all come from a human donor with multiple sclerosis.

The gene calls are TRBV7-2 and TRBJ2-5; 8 bases agree with TRBD1. V lost 4 bases, J lost 5 bases, and 9 bases stayed unmatched. CDR1 is SGHTA, CDR2 FQGNSA, per germline. The CDR3 spans 15 residues. CDR3 amino acids: CASSSGQGSEETQYF. In DNA, the CDR3 is TGTGCCAGCAGCTCCGGACAGGGTAGTGAGGAGACCCAGTACTTC.

This chain joins TRBV2 and TRBJ2-3, with D perhaps matching TRBD2 (6 bases). Looked up from germline, CDR1 is SNHLY and CDR2 is FYNNEI. CDR3 length: 15 amino acids. V gave up 7 bases and J gave up 1 base, with 15 bases separating them. CDR3 residues: CASKVLAFGTDTQYF. DNA for the CDR3: TGTGCCAGCAAAGTCCTAGCGTTCGGCACAGATACGCAGTATTTT.

This chain links TRBV3-1 with TRBJ2-7, with no clear D. Germline-derived CDR1 and CDR2 are LGHDT and YNNKEL (reference sequence). The CDR3 sequence is 14 residues long. V was clipped by 4 bases and J by 11 bases, with 21 bases between them. The CDR3, as DNA: TGTGCCAGCAGCCCCCGCTGGGCCTTCAACGAAAAGTACTTC. Protein sequence: CASSPRWAFNEKYF.

The table lists this clonotype with a count of one. The V and J genes are TRBV29-1 and TRBJ1-1; 7 bases align to TRBD1. CDR3 length: 12 residues. Germline CDR1 SQVTM, CDR2 ANQGSEA. The ends lost 2 bases at V and 7 bases at J; junction bases unmatched: 4. The CDR3 spells CSVENRGSEAFF. DNA of the CDR3: TGCAGCGTTGAAAACAGGGGCAGTGAAGCTTTCTTT.

The chain has TRBV30 and TRBJ1-1; D is ambiguous. Trimming removed 0 bases from V and 5 bases from J, with 10 bases in between. This CDR3 comprises 13 residues. The germline V gene encodes CDR1 GTSNPN and CDR2 SVGIG (reference sequence). The chain's CDR3 is CAWSVQQVTEAFF. The CDR3 DNA follows: TGTGCCTGGAGTGTTCAGCAGGTGACTGAAGCTTTCTTT.

The rearrangement links TRBV5-1 to TRBJ2-3; 7 positions match TRBD2. CDR1 and CDR2 (germline): SGHRS, YFSETQ. V lost 6 bases, J lost 1 base, and 8 bases stayed unmatched. This CDR3 contains 15 residues. CDR3 residues: CASTPRSGGTDTQYF. CDR3 DNA: TGCGCCAGCACCCCCCGGAGCGGGGGCACAGATACGCAGTATTTT.

The chain joins TRBV14 to TRBJ1-1, with D maybe TRBD1 (5 bases). Trimming pared 3 bases from V and 11 bases from J, leaving 10 bases between. The germline V gene has CDR1 SGHDN and CDR2 FVKESK. CDR3 length: 11 amino acids. The CDR3 nucleotides are TGTGCCAGCAGCCAGGGGTCAGGGGCTTTCTTT. Translation gives CASSQGSGAFF.

The chain uses TRBV2 and TRBJ1-3; the D is unclear. V lost 2 bases to trimming and J lost 7 bases, with 6 bases between them. The CDR3 covers 12 residues. Germline assignment: CDR1 SNHLY and CDR2 FYNNEI. DNA for the CDR3: TGTGCCAGCAGTGAATCCGGGAACACCATATATTTT. Its protein is CASSESGNTIYF.

The chain employs TRBV29-1 and TRBJ2-5, with 9 bases fitting TRBD1. This CDR3 contains 14 residues. V was clipped by 6 bases and J by 4 bases; unmatched bases: 9. CDR1 is SQVTM and CDR2 is ANQGSEA in the germline V gene. Here the CDR3 reads CSVTGTGYTETQYF. The CDR3 nucleotides read TGCAGCGTAACCGGGACAGGGTACACAGAGACCCAGTACTTC.

This chain links TRBV7-9 with TRBJ2-1; D unclear. From germline, CDR1 is SEHNR and CDR2 FQNEAQ (reference sequence). This CDR3 has 15 amino acids. V was trimmed by 1 base and J by 5 bases, leaving 12 bases between them. The CDR3 nucleotides are TGTGCCAGCAGCTTAGTAGGAGTCGGCGACAATGAGCAGTTCTTC. This translates into CASSLVGVGDNEQFF.

With respect to this clonotype: The junction departs from the called germline gene at one end, perhaps through a read error. This chain links TRBV7-7 with TRBJ2-2, with no clear D. CDR3 length equals 14 residues. The V gene's germline CDR1 is SSHAT and CDR2 FNYEAQ (reference sequence). The CDR3 protein is CASSFDLNTGELFF. The CDR3 DNA follows: TGTGCTAGCAGCTTTGACCTCAACACCGGGGAGCTGTTTTTT.

The chain uses TRBV19 and TRBJ2-1; TRBD1 matches 9 bases. This CDR3 spans 12 amino acids. V was clipped by 6 bases and J by 10 bases; unmatched bases: 4. Germline V lookup: CDR1 LNHDA, CDR2 SQIVND (reference sequence). This CDR3 reads CASRDRGWEQFF. The CDR3 DNA follows: TGTGCCAGTAGGGACAGGGGATGGGAGCAGTTCTTC.

This clonotype appeared a single time. The CDR3 loop is CASSPGRGTGAYTF. The CDR3, as DNA: TGCGCCAGCAGCCCCGGAAGGGGAACAGGTGCCTACACCTTC. This chain joins TRBV5-1 and TRBJ1-2; tentatively, D is TRBD1 (5 bases). The germline V and J ends were trimmed by 4 bases and 10 bases, with 20 bases remaining between them. Germline loops: CDR1 SGHRS, CDR2 YFSETQ. CDR3 size: 14 residues.

The genes are TRBV3-1 and TRBJ1-6; D is possibly TRBD1 (6 bases). Trimming took 2 bases from V and 9 from J, leaving 17 bases between them. Germline CDR1 is LGHDT and CDR2 is YNNKEL (reference sequence). The CDR3 spans 16 residues. The CDR3 DNA reads TGTGCCAGCAGCCAAAACCTACAGGGATCGAGTTCACCCCTCCACTTT. This codes for CASSQNLQGSSSPLHF.

Only one count was recorded for this clonotype. The V call is TRBV30, the J call TRBJ2-3; 9 nucleotides agree with TRBD1. CDR3 length equals 15 residues. From germline, CDR1 is GTSNPN and CDR2 SVGIG (reference sequence). V lost 3 bases and J lost 2; bases outside the gene matches: 6. This CDR3 is CAWSTGTGPTDTQYF. Written as DNA, the CDR3 is TGTGCCTGGAGCACCGGGACAGGGCCCACAGATACGCAGTATTTT.

This clonotype was counted once. The V gene is TRBV5-1, the J gene TRBJ2-1; TRBD2 aligns across 11 bases. Germline V lookup: CDR1 SGHRS, CDR2 YFSETQ. This CDR3 comprises 17 residues. V lost 3 bases to trimming and J lost 0 bases; unmatched junction nucleotides: 5. The CDR3 DNA reads as TGCGCCAGCAGCTACCTGACTAGCGGGGACTCCTACAATGAGCAGTTCTTC. The encoded protein is CASSYLTSGDSYNEQFF.

The chain has TRBV7-9 and TRBJ2-4; D is uncertain. From germline, CDR1 is SEHNR and CDR2 FQNEAQ (reference sequence). There are 13 residues in the CDR3. Trimming stripped 7 bases from V and 6 bases from J, with 13 bases between. Here the CDR3 reads CASTASGRNIQYF. The CDR3 region has the DNA TGTGCCAGCACTGCCTCCGGTAGAAACATTCAGTACTTC. The variable domain in full, completed from reference TRBV7-9 and TRBJ2-4, reads DTGVSQNPRHKITKRGQNVTFRCDPISEHNRLYWYRQTLGQGPEFLTYFQNEAQLEKSRLLSDRFSAERPKGSFSTLEIQRTEQGDSAMYLCASTASGRNIQYFGAGTRLSVL.

The rearrangement uses TRBV9 and TRBJ2-3, with D possibly being TRBD2 (5 bases). CDR1 and CDR2 (germline): SGDLS, YYNGEE. Between the trimmed V and J ends, which lost 2 bases and 1 base, there was a span of 8 bases. The CDR3 totals 14 residues. CDR3 coding DNA: TGTGCCAGCAGCGTCGGGAAACGCACAGATACGCAGTATTTT. Its translation: CASSVGKRTDTQYF.